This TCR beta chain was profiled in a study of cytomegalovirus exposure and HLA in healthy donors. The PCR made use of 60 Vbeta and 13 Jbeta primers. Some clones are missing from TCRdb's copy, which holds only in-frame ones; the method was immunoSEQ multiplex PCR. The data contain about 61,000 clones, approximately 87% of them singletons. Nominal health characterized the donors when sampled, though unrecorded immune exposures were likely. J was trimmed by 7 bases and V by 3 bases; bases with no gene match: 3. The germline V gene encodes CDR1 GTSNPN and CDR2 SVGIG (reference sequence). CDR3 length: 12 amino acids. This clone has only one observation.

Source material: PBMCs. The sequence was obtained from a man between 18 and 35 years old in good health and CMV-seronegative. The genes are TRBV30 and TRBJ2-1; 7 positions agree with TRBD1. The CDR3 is CAWRNRGNEQFF. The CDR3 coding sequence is TGTGCCTGGAGAAACAGGGGAAATGAGCAGTTCTTC.